Sequencing of this TCR beta chain was carried out in a study of control samples from healthy donors and cancer patients. Generated by immunoSEQ multiplex PCR, the TCRdb table keeps only in-frame clones and is missing some. The table includes about 160,000 clones, over 90% detected once. Germline V gene data show CDR1 as MNHNS and CDR2 as SASEGT. CDR3 length: 17 residues. Trimming cost V 1 base and J 10 bases, with 23 bases left between them. The clonotype originates from a woman in her 30s in good health. The chain has TRBV6-1 and TRBJ2-1, with D tentatively TRBD2 (6 bases). The specimen was blood. The CDR3 protein is CASSEGIGGSPPREQFF. In nucleotides, the CDR3 is TGTGCCAGCAGTGAAGGGATTGGGGGGAGCCCGCCCCGGGAGCAGTTCTTC.